Included here is one T cell receptor beta chain sequence, with context. Its antigen is still unknown. The sample holds no much larger clone one base away, and base qualities are not on file. The data are from a study of T cells in placental villitis. In terms of the full investigation: Placental TCR-beta repertoires were compared across villitis of unknown etiology, gestational-age-matched unaffected controls, and infectious villitis in order to test an allograft-versus-infection hypothesis. The study at large found these results: CMV-specific clone frequencies were lower in villitis of unknown etiology than in infectious CMV cases (around 0.001 vs 0.01), and villitis of unknown etiology did not differ from controls on this measure. Sequencing bulk tissue made it impossible to distinguish helper, regulatory or cytotoxic T cells or to tell maternal from fetal T cells, and the approach excluded gamma-delta receptors. Because the paraffin blocks included small amounts of decidua, some of the captured T cells, particularly in controls, may have been decidual rather than villous infiltrates.

Five infectious villitis placentae were included, four with confirmed cytomegalovirus and one with Toxoplasma gondii, and were not matched to other groups. In the infectious villitis group, the mothers were found to be younger and to have smaller fetuses, and preterm delivery or intrauterine demise was recorded in two cases. Placentae were collected after delivery and underwent gross and histological evaluation before archival tissue selection. Five 10-micron scrolls were cut from each FFPE block, and DNA was isolated using the AllPrep DNA/RNA FFPE Tissue kit. NanoDrop was used to check DNA concentration and purity, and a Bioanalyzer was used to assess RNA quality. Amplification of TCR-beta CDR3 regions from genomic DNA was performed with the immunoSEQ v4 bias-controlled multiplex PCR assay, which was run blinded to group allocation. To estimate the quantities of nucleated cells and T cells in each sample, reference gene primers were included together with the TCR-beta primers. Sequencing of the libraries was performed on an Illumina MiSeq with a 100-cycle paired-end protocol. Processing in the source paper ran as follows. In the immunoSEQ Analyzer software, diversity and richness were calculated, with richness measured by iChao1 and clonality based on Pielou evenness and Shannon diversity on a 0-1 scale where a higher value means less diversity. Using confidence 3 and substitution 2, CDR3 amino acid sequences together with their V/J genes were queried against VDJdb for CMV, EBV and influenza A specificities. The Morisita-Horn index was used to assess TCR-beta amino acid clonotype overlap between villitis of unknown etiology, infectious villitis and control repertoires. TCRdb's version of the immuneACCESS table is confined to in-frame rearrangements and falls short of the full clone set. An unresolved V gene accounts for under half of the shortfall where checked; the remainder is of unknown origin. D and trimming come from the DNA, and the V and J calls and clone size come from that table. This sample gives approximately 6,000 clones in total; around 80% of them show up just once. The top ten constitute under 9.5% of the sample.

The sample taken for sequencing was placental tissue containing maternal and fetal cells. This sequence originates from a human patient with infectious villitis; the placental T cells may come from both mother and fetus.

The DNA reads TGTGCCAGTAGCGAGGACAGGGTTTCCTACGAGCAGTACTTC. It specifies CASSEDRVSYEQYF. The rearranged segments are TRBV19 and TRBJ2-7; 8 middle bases align to TRBD1. Including the terminal cysteine and phenylalanine, the CDR3 comprises 14 residues. This entry keeps only the CDR3 DNA: 42 bases, framed from base 1. The germline V gene (reference sequence) yields LNHDA for CDR1 and SQIVND for CDR2. Unmatched junction bases come to 5, with V trimmed by 6 bases and J by 1 base.